The 27 T cell receptor beta chains in this list originate from one sample, sequenced in a study of CD8 T cells in Susac syndrome. Random hexamers were used to reverse transcribe 0.5 to 1 ug of RNA. Using its own MiXCR run on the immunoSEQ multiplex PCR reads, TCRdb lists one record per CDR3 protein. The sample includes around 150,000 distinct CDR3 sequences, 94% of them seen just once. Sequenced input: CD8+ T cells from PBMCs. Receptors were obtained from a human donor in good health.

V and J are TRBV7-8 and TRBJ2-5; D is possibly TRBD2 (6 bases). CDR3 length: 15 amino acids. The germline CDR1 and CDR2 sequences are SGHVS and FQNEAQ. V was clipped by 2 bases and J by 4 bases, with 14 bases between them. CDR3 residues: CASSLPGTSGETQYF. In nucleotides, the CDR3 is TGTGCCAGCAGCTTACCGGGGACTTCGGGAGAGACCCAGTACTTC.

The chain links TRBV27 to TRBJ2-1; 11 bases align to TRBD2. The CDR3 is made up of 15 amino acids. CDR1 and CDR2 from the germline V gene are MNHEY and SMNVEV (reference sequence). Trimming took 6 bases from V and 1 from J; bases not matched to a gene: 2. Here the CDR3 reads CASRLAGESYNEQFF. The CDR3, as DNA: TGTGCCAGCAGACTAGCGGGAGAATCCTACAATGAGCAGTTCTTC.

The J gene is TRBJ2-3, the V gene TRBV2, with 13 nucleotides matching TRBD2. Germline V gene lookup returns CDR1 SNHLY and CDR2 FYNNEI. J gave up 7 bases and V 7 bases, and 11 bases lay outside the gene matches. The CDR3 loop spans 16 amino acids. Here the CDR3 DNA reads TGTGCCAGCATAGGATTGGGACTAGCGGGATTGAATACGCAGTATTTT. Translated: CASIGLGLAGLNTQYF. Full variable domain (rest looked up from reference TRBV2 and TRBJ2-3): EPEVTQTPSHQVTQMGQEVILRCVPISNHLYFYWYRQILGQKVEFLVSFYNNEISEKSEIFDDQFSVERPDGSNFTLKIRSTKLEDSAMYFCASIGLGLAGLNTQYFGPGTRLTVL.

CDR3 DNA sequence: TGCAGCGTTGAATCGGGAGGGCCTGGATACGAGCAGTACTTC. It codes for CSVESGGPGYEQYF. The chain combines TRBV29-1 with TRBJ2-7, with 8 bases that match TRBD2. There are 14 residues in the CDR3. The V and J ends lost 2 bases and 4 bases, in that order; junction bases with no gene match: 7. Germline V lookup: CDR1 SQVTM, CDR2 ANQGSEA.

The CDR3 region has the DNA TGTGCCACCAGTTTACAGGGCAGTCAGCCCCAGCATTTT. The encoded protein is CATSLQGSQPQHF. The J gene is TRBJ1-5, the V gene TRBV24-1, with D maybe TRBD1 (6 bases). Germline V lookup: CDR1 KGHDR, CDR2 SFDVKD. Trimming left V 6 bases short and J 6 bases short, with 11 bases between. CDR3 size: 13 residues.

This chain links TRBV7-8 with TRBJ2-7; 7 nucleotides agree with TRBD1. Germline values: CDR1 SGHVS, CDR2 FQNEAQ. Trimming cost V 1 base and J 2 bases; bases outside gene matches: 8. The CDR3 has 16 amino acids. The DNA of the CDR3 is TGTGCCAGCAGCTTAGTCGGACAGGTGATAACCTACGAGCAGTACTTC. Protein product: CASSLVGQVITYEQYF.

The gene calls are TRBV20-1 and TRBJ2-3; D not resolved. CDR1 is DFQATT, CDR2 SNEGSKA, per germline (reference sequence). The CDR3 totals 15 residues. Trimming cost V 0 bases and J 4 bases, with 14 bases left between them. The CDR3 nucleotides read TGCAGTGCTAGAGAACAAGGTCGTGTGGCAGATACGCAGTATTTT. Encoded protein: CSAREQGRVADTQYF.

The chain is built from TRBV7-9 and TRBJ2-6, with D perhaps matching TRBD2 (5 bases). The germline V gene encodes CDR1 SEHNR and CDR2 FQNEAQ (reference sequence). Trimming shortened V by 1 base and J by 2 bases, and 12 bases separated the two germline ends. This CDR3 comprises 17 residues. CDR3: CASSLVDLAPGANVLTF. The DNA for the CDR3 is TGTGCCAGCAGCTTAGTGGACTTGGCTCCTGGGGCCAACGTCCTGACTTTC.

The chain joins TRBV29-1 to TRBJ2-5, with D hard to call. V gave up 7 bases and J gave up 4 bases, with 7 bases separating them. Germline V gene lookup returns CDR1 SQVTM and CDR2 ANQGSEA. CDR3 length equals 10 residues. For the CDR3, the DNA is TGCAGCGCCTTTGGAGAGACCCAGTACTTC. This codes for CSAFGETQYF.

This chain joins TRBV11-3 and TRBJ2-1; D is unresolved. Trimming removed 3 bases from V and 5 bases from J, with 5 bases in between. Germline V gives CDR1 SGHNT, CDR2 YENEEA. The CDR3 sequence is 12 residues long. The CDR3 DNA sequence: TGTGCCAGCAGCTTGGCAAACAATGAGCAGTTCTTC. This sequence encodes CASSLANNEQFF.

The chain carries TRBV7-9 and TRBJ2-3; D remains unclear. This CDR3 has 15 residues. Germline lookup yields CDR1 SEHNR and CDR2 FQNEAQ (reference sequence). Trimming took off 1 base at V and 5 bases at J, with 13 bases between the two ends. The CDR3 DNA reads TGTGCCAGCAGCTTAGTACTGGAGAAGATAGATACGCAGTATTTT. Translating it yields CASSLVLEKIDTQYF.

The chain recombines TRBV18 with TRBJ2-1; tentatively, D is TRBD2 (7 bases). Germline V gene data show CDR1 as KGHSH and CDR2 as LQKENI. The V gene lost 4 bases and the J gene lost 9 bases, with 22 bases spanning the gap. CDR3 size: 16 residues. The CDR3, as DNA: TGTGCCAGCTCACTCCAATGGGGGGGGCAACGAGGTGAGCAGTTCTTC. It is translated as CASSLQWGGQRGEQFF.

J is TRBJ1-2 and V is TRBV9; TRBD1 might be the D (6 bases). V shed 3 bases and J shed 4 bases, with 13 bases lying between them. Germline loops: CDR1 SGDLS, CDR2 YYNGEE. This CDR3 is 14 amino acids long. In DNA form, the CDR3 reads TGTGCCAGCAGCGCCGGACAGCAAGTCTATGGCTACACCTTC. It translates to CASSAGQQVYGYTF. The full variable domain, its missing parts supplied by reference TRBV9 and TRBJ1-2, is DSGVTQTPKHLITATGQRVTLRCSPRSGDLSVYWYQQSLDQGLQFLIQYYNGEERAKGNILERFSAQQFPDLHSELNLSSLELGDSALYFCASSAGQQVYGYTFGSGTRLTVV.

The chain joins TRBV13 to TRBJ1-1; D is uncertain. Per germline, CDR1 PRHDT and CDR2 FYEKMQ (reference sequence). CDR3 length: 12 amino acids. Trimming took 6 bases from V and 7 from J, leaving 12 bases between them. CDR3 protein: CASSNQEDEAFF. The CDR3 nucleotides read TGTGCCAGCAGTAATCAGGAGGATGAAGCTTTCTTT.

The rearrangement uses TRBV13 and TRBJ2-7; 9 bases line up with TRBD2. The length of the CDR3 is 16 residues. Germline values: CDR1 PRHDT, CDR2 FYEKMQ (reference sequence). With V trimmed by 0 bases and J by 2 bases, 5 bases remained unmatched. CDR3 nucleotide sequence: TGTGCCAGCAGCTTAGGGCTAGCGGGATTGCCCTACGAGCAGTACTTC. It specifies CASSLGLAGLPYEQYF.

The chain is built from TRBV7-9 and TRBJ1-4; weak D call: TRBD1 (6 bases). V lost 6 bases and J lost 7, with 18 bases in between. CDR3 size: 15 residues. CDR1 is SEHNR, CDR2 FQNEAQ, per germline (reference sequence). The CDR3 DNA reads as TGTGCCAGCAGACCACCGGGACACGAAGTTGAAAAACTGTTTTTT. Translated, it gives CASRPPGHEVEKLFF.

This chain links TRBV24-1 with TRBJ1-1, with unresolved D. The germline gives CDR1 KGHDR, CDR2 SFDVKD. V gave up 6 bases and J gave up 8 bases, with 9 bases separating them. This CDR3 has 11 amino acids. Here the CDR3 reads CATSSMGEAFF. CDR3 bases: TGTGCCACCAGTTCAATGGGGGAAGCTTTCTTT.

The chain is built from TRBV30 and TRBJ2-2, with D possibly TRBD2 on 5 matching bases. Looked up from germline, CDR1 is GTSNPN and CDR2 is SVGIG (reference sequence). V was cut by 4 bases and J by 3 bases, with 12 bases left in between. The CDR3 runs 14 residues. As DNA, the CDR3 is TGTGCCTGGACGAGGGTTGGGTACACCGGGGAGCTGTTTTTT. As protein: CAWTRVGYTGELFF. Based on the CDR3 plus reference TRBV30 and TRBJ2-2, the full variable domain is SQTIHQWPATLVQPVGSPLSLECTVEGTSNPNLYWYRQAAGRGLQLLFYSVGIGQISSEVPQNLSASRPQDRQFILSSKKLLLSDSGFYLCAWTRVGYTGELFFGEGSRLTVL.

The J gene is TRBJ2-7, the V gene TRBV7-9; D is uncertain. Trimming shortened V by 5 bases and J by 2 bases, and 10 bases separated the two germline ends. The CDR3 extends over 13 amino acids. Germline V gene data show CDR1 as SEHNR and CDR2 as FQNEAQ (reference sequence). In DNA form, the CDR3 reads TGTGCCAGCAGCCCACCAGGCACCTACGAGCAGTACTTC. It specifies CASSPPGTYEQYF.

The gene calls are TRBV15 and TRBJ1-2; tentatively, D is TRBD1 (6 bases). Trimming left V 5 bases short and J 6 bases short, with 10 bases between. Germline lookup yields CDR1 LNHNV and CDR2 YYDKDF (reference sequence). The CDR3 length is 12 residues. CDR3 amino acids: CATSGYRDGYTF. The CDR3 DNA is TGTGCCACCAGCGGTTACAGGGATGGCTACACCTTC.

The gene calls are TRBV12-3 or TRBV12-4 and TRBJ2-1, with D possibly being TRBD1 or TRBD2 (5 bases each). This CDR3 is built from 13 residues. Trimming stripped 9 bases from V and 8 bases from J, with 17 bases between. The CDR3 DNA sequence: TGTGCCAGTGCCGGGACGCCGGGCGATGAGCAGTTCTTC. This encodes CASAGTPGDEQFF.

The chain employs TRBV27 and TRBJ2-1; the D is unclear. The CDR3 totals 13 residues. Germline-derived CDR1 and CDR2 are MNHEY and SMNVEV (reference sequence). V lost 10 bases and J 0 bases, leaving 10 bases between the germline ends. In DNA form, the CDR3 reads TGTGCCACCAAGCGTAGCTCCTACAATGAGCAGTTCTTC. It translates to CATKRSSYNEQFF.

The chain has TRBV30 and TRBJ2-7; perhaps TRBD1 as D (6 bases). The V gene lost 6 bases and the J gene lost 6 bases, with 18 bases spanning the gap. CDR1 and CDR2 (germline): GTSNPN, SVGIG (reference sequence). The CDR3 has 13 amino acids. For the CDR3, the DNA is TGTGCCTGCACCGTAACAGGGCTCGGCGAGCAGTACTTC. Its protein is CACTVTGLGEQYF.

This clonotype was seen only once. V is TRBV6-5 and J is TRBJ2-1, with TRBD2 as a possible D gene (5 bases). The V end lost 0 bases, the J end lost 10 bases, and 16 bases lay between the germline ends. This CDR3 spans 15 amino acids. The germline V gene has CDR1 MNHEY and CDR2 SVGAGI. CDR3 in amino acids: CASSYSLSGGREQFF. Here the CDR3 DNA reads TGTGCCAGCAGTTACTCGCTCAGCGGCGGAAGGGAGCAGTTCTTC.

The genes are TRBV29-1 and TRBJ2-3; D tentatively fits TRBD1 or TRBD2 (6 bases each). Germline V gene lookup returns CDR1 SQVTM and CDR2 ANQGSEA. Trimming removed 3 bases at V and 0 bases at J, with 13 bases between. The CDR3 loop spans 15 amino acids. Here the CDR3 reads CSVEKGGGSTDTQYF. DNA of the CDR3: TGCAGCGTTGAGAAGGGGGGCGGTAGCACAGATACGCAGTATTTT.

The chain uses TRBV4-3 and TRBJ2-1; the D is unclear. The V gene lost 1 base and the J gene lost 11 bases, with 6 bases spanning the gap. The germline V gene has CDR1 LGHNA and CDR2 YSLEER. The CDR3 runs 11 residues. The CDR3, as DNA: TGCGCCAGCAGCCAAGGTTCCAAGCAGTTCTTC. As protein: CASSQGSKQFF.

The V and J genes are TRBV6-2 or TRBV6-3 and TRBJ2-7; no clear D gene. From germline, CDR1 is MNHEY and CDR2 SVGEGT. V was cut by 5 bases and J by 3 bases, with 11 bases left in between. This CDR3 contains 13 residues. CDR3 in DNA: TGTGCCAGCAGTCACAACTACTTCTACGAGCAGTACTTC. This codes for CASSHNYFYEQYF.